The 20 T cell receptor beta chains below all came from one sample that was sequenced in a study of neurological immune-mediated disorders. TCRdb independently ran MiXCR on the 5' RACE reads; one entry per CDR3 protein. Altogether 50,000 to 65,000 distinct CDR3 sequences are present, 3% to 4.5% being singletons, with the ten largest covering approximately 1.6%. Sequenced input: PBMCs. The receptor set was obtained from a man aged 25-45 years with multiple sclerosis.

This clonotype was seen many times. The chain carries TRBV20-1 and TRBJ1-2; TRBD1 agrees at 8 bases. CDR3 size: 13 residues. CDR1 is DFQATT and CDR2 is SNEGSKA in the germline V gene (reference sequence). The trim removed 6 bases at V and 0 bases at J, leaving 3 bases unmatched. The CDR3 nucleotides are TGCAGTGCCCCGACAGGGGCTAACTATGGCTACACCTTC. Translated, it gives CSAPTGANYGYTF.

This clonotype was found many times. CDR3 in amino acids: CSASTPTGSIGAFF. The CDR3 DNA reads as TGCAGTGCTAGCACCCCGACGGGAAGTATCGGAGCTTTCTTT. The chain carries TRBV20-1 and TRBJ1-1; D is unresolved. CDR1 DFQATT and CDR2 SNEGSKA come from the germline V gene (reference sequence). This CDR3 region has 14 residues. The V end was cut by 3 bases, the J end by 10 bases, with 21 bases between.

Concerning this clonotype: Being one base from a much bigger clone, this may be a read error. The chain recombines TRBV28 with TRBJ2-3; no reliable D call. Germline assignment: CDR1 MDHEN and CDR2 SYDVKM. This CDR3 is 15 amino acids long. The CDR3: CTSSLYEDPTDTQYF. The CDR3, as DNA: TGTACCAGCAGTTTATACGAGGACCCCACAGATACGCAGTATTTT. The full variable domain, completed using reference TRBV28 and TRBJ2-3, is DVKVTQSSRYLVKRTGEKVFLECVQDMDHENMFWYRQDPGLGLRLIYFSYDVKMKEKGDIPEGYSVSREKKERFSLILESASTNQTSMYLCTSSLYEDPTDTQYFGPGTRLTVL.

This clonotype appeared many times. V is TRBV7-8 and J is TRBJ1-4, with 7 bases that match TRBD1. This CDR3 has 14 amino acids. Per the germline V gene, CDR1 is SGHVS and CDR2 is FQNEAQ. The junction had 6 bases not matched to a gene; V was cut back by 7 bases and J by 4 bases. CDR3 bases: TGTGCCAGCATGAGGAACAGGGGTAATGAAAAACTGTTTTTT. Protein sequence: CASMRNRGNEKLFF.

Worth noting for this clonotype: The junction differs from germline at one of its ends, possibly a read error. The chain employs TRBV5-1 and TRBJ1-4; D may be TRBD1 (5 bases). There are 15 residues in the CDR3. Germline CDR1 is SGHRS and CDR2 is YFSETQ. This CDR3 is CASSLQGSTNDKLFF. The CDR3, as DNA: TGCGCCAGCAGCTTGCAGGGATCCACTAATGACAAACTGTTTTTT.

At least ten counts were recorded for this clonotype. The chain uses TRBV4-1 and TRBJ1-4; weak D call: TRBD1 (5 bases). Germline CDR1 MGHRA, CDR2 YSYEKL. The CDR3 sequence is 15 residues long. V shed 0 bases and J shed 8 bases, with 13 bases lying between them. This CDR3 is CASSQERVGDEKLFF. The CDR3 DNA follows: TGCGCCAGCAGCCAAGAAAGGGTAGGGGACGAAAAACTGTTTTTT.

At least ten counts were recorded for this clonotype. The V gene is TRBV6-6, the J gene TRBJ2-3; the match to TRBD2 covers 7 bases. The germline V gene has CDR1 MNHNY and CDR2 SVGAGI (reference sequence). The CDR3 runs 16 residues. V was pared by 6 bases and J by 2 bases, with 11 bases of the junction left unmatched. CDR3 DNA: TGTGCCAGCAGGGCGAGCGTCACTAGCGCCACAGATACGCAGTATTTT. Translation gives CASRASVTSATDTQYF.

This clonotype appeared many times. The chain joins TRBV5-1 to TRBJ1-1, with no clear D. Germline V gives CDR1 SGHRS, CDR2 YFSETQ. The CDR3 is 15 residues long. V was pared by 4 bases and J by 4 bases, with 17 bases between. This CDR3 is CASSLQTPAGTEAFF. The CDR3 DNA reads as TGCGCCAGCAGCCTGCAGACTCCCGCCGGCACTGAAGCTTTCTTT.

The sample holds many counts of this clonotype. The V and J genes are TRBV6-1 and TRBJ1-2; no clear D gene. V was shortened by 7 bases and J by 3 bases, with 15 bases between the two germline ends. The CDR3 covers 14 residues. Germline CDR1 is MNHNS and CDR2 is SASEGT. DNA of the CDR3: TGTGCCAGCAAAGTAGGAGCCCTTGACTATGGCTACACCTTC. Its translation: CASKVGALDYGYTF.

This clonotype was detected ten times or more. The chain has TRBV15 and TRBJ2-3; no clear D gene. V lost 0 bases and J 3 bases, leaving 10 bases between the germline ends. Germline V gives CDR1 LNHNV, CDR2 YYDKDF (reference sequence). The CDR3 is 15 amino acids. The CDR3 DNA reads TGTGCCACCAGCAGAGAGGCAGAAACTACAGATACGCAGTATTTT. Amino acids: CATSREAETTDTQYF.

Turning to this clonotype: One base away lies a much larger clone, so this may be a sequencing read error. The genes are TRBV6-6 and TRBJ2-7; no clear D. The CDR3 totals 14 residues. Trimming cost V 7 bases and J 3 bases, with 16 bases left between them. The V gene's germline CDR1 is MNHNY and CDR2 SVGAGI (reference sequence). This CDR3 is CASMEPERLYEQYF. The CDR3 DNA reads as TGTGCCAGCATGGAACCTGAAAGACTCTACGAGCAGTACTTC.

In regard to this clonotype: A much larger clone lies a single base off, so this may be a read error. J is TRBJ2-5 and V is TRBV5-1; a weak D match, TRBD1 (5 bases). Germline V gene lookup returns CDR1 SGHRS and CDR2 YFSETQ. The CDR3 totals 13 residues. V was trimmed by 0 bases and J by 5 bases, leaving 8 bases between them. The CDR3 here is CASSLGKGETQYF. The DNA of the CDR3 is TGCGCCAGCAGCTTGGGAAAGGGGGAGACCCAGTACTTC.

This clonotype was counted many times. The chain couples TRBV5-1 to TRBJ2-7, with 14 bases lining up with TRBD2. There are 16 residues in the CDR3. The V segment lost 2 bases and the J segment 0 bases; nucleotides outside the gene matches: 1. The germline V gene encodes CDR1 SGHRS and CDR2 YFSETQ. The CDR3 DNA reads as TGCGCCAGCAGCTTAGGGACTAGCGGGAGCTCCTACGAGCAGTACTTC. This gives the protein CASSLGTSGSSYEQYF.

This clonotype has a count of ten or more. J is TRBJ2-7 and V is TRBV5-1; no reliable D call. Deletions cut 4 bases from V and 0 bases from J, with 8 bases between. The CDR3 is 13 amino acids. The germline V gene encodes CDR1 SGHRS and CDR2 YFSETQ. DNA for the CDR3: TGCGCCAGCAGCCACCGGGCCTCCTACGAGCAGTACTTC. Encoded protein: CASSHRASYEQYF. Supplemented by reference TRBV5-1 and TRBJ2-7, the full variable domain reads KAGVTQTPRYLIKTRGQQVTLSCSPISGHRSVSWYQQTPGQGLQFLFEYFSETQRNKGNFPGRFSGRQFSNSRSEMNVSTLELGDSALYLCASSHRASYEQYFGPGTRLTVT.

This clonotype was seen many times. The V gene is TRBV6-5, the J gene TRBJ2-5; unclear D gene. Per germline, CDR1 MNHEY and CDR2 SVGAGI. This CDR3 is built from 14 residues. The V end was cut by 0 bases, the J end by 5 bases, with 10 bases between. The CDR3 DNA follows: TGTGCCAGCAGTTACTCGGATAACACGGAGACCCAGTACTTC. As protein: CASSYSDNTETQYF.

Many counts were recorded for this clonotype. The rearrangement joins TRBV12-3 or TRBV12-4 to TRBJ2-2; D gene unclear. The V end lost 0 bases, the J end lost 6 bases, and 2 bases lay between the germline ends. The length of the CDR3 is 12 residues. CDR3 in DNA: TGTGCCAGCAGTTTAGCGCCCGGGGAGCTGTTTTTT. It specifies CASSLAPGELFF.

A remark on this clonotype: Because it lacks the conserved phenylalanine or tryptophan at the end, this CDR3 is likely a read error. This chain joins TRBV20-1 and TRBJ2-2, with D perhaps TRBD1 (6 bases). The germline gives CDR1 DFQATT, CDR2 SNEGSKA (reference sequence). V lost 1 base, J lost 1 base, and 7 bases lay in between. CDR3 length: 14 amino acids. CDR3 residues: CSARAQGNTGELFN. CDR3 nucleotides: TGCAGTGCTAGAGCACAGGGGAACACCGGGGAGCTGTTTAAT.

This clonotype was seen ten or more times. The chain couples TRBV12-3 or TRBV12-4 to TRBJ2-7; no clear D gene. V was cut by 6 bases and J by 1 base, with 13 bases left in between. This CDR3 region has 14 residues. The CDR3, as DNA: TGTGCCAGCAGCGAGTTCGACAATTCCTACGAGCAGTACTTC. It is translated as CASSEFDNSYEQYF.

This chain uses TRBV5-6 with TRBJ2-3; no firm D call. The V and J ends lost 2 bases and 4 bases respectively, with 8 bases between them. The CDR3 consists of 13 residues. Germline V gives CDR1 SGHDT, CDR2 YYEEEE. The CDR3 DNA reads as TGTGCCAGCAGCTTAGCAGTGGCAGATACGCAGTATTTT. It translates to CASSLAVADTQYF.

In its sample, this clonotype was seen many times. This CDR3 reads CSADRYNEQFF. DNA of the CDR3: TGCAGTGCCGACCGTTACAATGAGCAGTTCTTC. This sequence joins TRBV20-1 and TRBJ2-1; D not certain. V lost 6 bases to trimming and J lost 4 bases, with 7 bases between them. The length of the CDR3 is 11 residues. Germline loops: CDR1 DFQATT, CDR2 SNEGSKA (reference sequence).